Presented here are 30 T cell receptor beta chains from one specimen sequenced in a study of CD8 T cells in Susac syndrome. The RNA input was roughly 0.45 to 1 ug, and it was reverse transcribed with random hexamers. TCRdb independently ran MiXCR on the immunoSEQ multiplex PCR reads; one entry per CDR3 protein. The table shows over 95,000 distinct CDR3 sequences, with 85% to 95% occurring only once. The specimen sequenced was CD8+ T cells from PBMCs. The receptors stem from a human donor in good health.

CDR3 protein: CASSLSPDQPQHF. The CDR3 nucleotides are TGTGCCAGCAGCCTCTCACCGGATCAGCCCCAGCATTTT. The chain links TRBV5-6 to TRBJ1-5; D is uncertain. Trimming took off 4 bases at V and 5 bases at J, with 10 bases between the two ends. The CDR3 is 13 residues long. Germline V gene data show CDR1 as SGHDT and CDR2 as YYEEEE.

This clonotype is a singleton in its sample. One end of the junction fails to match germline, which may point to a read error. V is TRBV19 and J is TRBJ2-5; 9 bases line up with TRBD2. This CDR3 has 14 residues. Germline V CDR1 and CDR2: LNHDA, SQIVND (reference sequence). The CDR3 DNA is TGTGCCAGTAGCCTAGCGGGGAACCAAGAGACCCAGCACTTC. This encodes CASSLAGNQETQHF.

The chain couples TRBV9 to TRBJ2-2; D may correspond to TRBD1 or TRBD2 (6 bases each). This CDR3 has 17 amino acids. Between the trimmed V and J ends, which lost 4 bases and 2 bases, there was a span of 18 bases. Germline loops: CDR1 SGDLS, CDR2 YYNGEE. CDR3 sequence reads: CASSPWGARTNTGELFF. CDR3 DNA sequence: TGTGCCAGCAGCCCGTGGGGGGCGAGGACCAACACCGGGGAGCTGTTTTTT.

V usage is TRBV3-1 and J usage is TRBJ2-3; D is unresolved. V gave up 4 bases and J gave up 1 base, with 9 bases separating them. The CDR3 is 14 amino acids. Looked up from germline, CDR1 is LGHDT and CDR2 is YNNKEL (reference sequence). The CDR3: CASSRSRRTDTQYF. The CDR3 coding sequence is TGTGCCAGCAGCCGATCCAGGCGCACAGATACGCAGTATTTT.

The chain links TRBV5-1 to TRBJ2-2; D is perhaps TRBD1 or TRBD2 (6 bases each). Deletions cut 4 bases from V and 5 bases from J, with 18 bases between. The CDR3 contains 16 residues. Germline assignment: CDR1 SGHRS and CDR2 YFSETQ. CDR3 loop: CASSEEGHLRTGELFF. The CDR3 DNA is TGCGCCAGCAGCGAGGAGGGACACTTGAGGACCGGGGAGCTGTTTTTT.

The CDR3 DNA is TGTGCCAGCAGCCAAAGGGACTTAGCCTCCTACGAGCAGTACTTC. This encodes CASSQRDLASYEQYF. The chain combines TRBV14 with TRBJ2-7, with a weak D call TRBD2 (6 bases). The germline CDR1 and CDR2 sequences are SGHDN and FVKESK. CDR3 size: 15 residues. V was shortened by 2 bases and J by 0 bases, with 11 bases between the two germline ends.

The rearrangement uses TRBV2 and TRBJ1-1; maybe TRBD1 (5 bases). CDR3 length equals 13 residues. CDR1 is SNHLY and CDR2 is FYNNEI in the germline V gene. The germline V and J ends were trimmed by 6 bases and 0 bases, with 8 bases remaining between them. The CDR3 coding sequence is TGTGCCAGCAGCCGGGACTTGAACACTGAAGCTTTCTTT. It translates to CASSRDLNTEAFF.

The rearrangement joins TRBV29-1 to TRBJ2-2; 13 bases are shared with TRBD2. Unmatched junction bases numbered 4, after V lost 6 bases and J lost 6 bases. Germline CDR1 SQVTM, CDR2 ANQGSEA. The CDR3 is made up of 14 amino acids. The CDR3 region has the DNA TGCAGCGTGACGGGACTAGCGGGACCCGGGGAGCTGTTTTTT. It is translated as CSVTGLAGPGELFF.

The chain links TRBV12-3 or TRBV12-4 to TRBJ2-1, with 8 bases aligning to TRBD2. The CDR3 is 16 amino acids. Trimming took 5 bases from V and 7 from J; bases not matched to a gene: 13. The CDR3 region has the DNA TGTGCCAGCAGTAATCCGGGACTAGGTGTCCGGAATGAGCAGTTCTTC. Encoded protein: CASSNPGLGVRNEQFF.

The V gene is TRBV19, the J gene TRBJ1-5; TRBD1 agrees at 7 bases. Germline values: CDR1 LNHDA, CDR2 SQIVND (reference sequence). This CDR3 spans 16 amino acids. The V and J ends lost 5 bases and 3 bases, in that order; junction bases with no gene match: 10. In DNA form, the CDR3 reads TGTGCCAGTAGTGACACCGGGACAGTAATCAATCAGCCCCAGCATTTT. It codes for CASSDTGTVINQPQHF.

A single count supports this clonotype. V gene TRBV7-2 combines with J gene TRBJ1-6; tentatively, D is TRBD1 (5 bases). The V end was cut by 0 bases, the J end by 6 bases, with 9 bases between. This CDR3 is built from 15 residues. CDR1 and CDR2 from the germline V gene are SGHTA and FQGNSA. The CDR3, as DNA: TGTGCCAGCAGCTTAGCGGGACGAGGTAATTCACCCCTCCACTTT. This encodes CASSLAGRGNSPLHF.

V is TRBV6-5 and J is TRBJ1-2; 9 bases map to TRBD1. Per the germline V gene, CDR1 is MNHEY and CDR2 is SVGAGI. This CDR3 is 13 amino acids long. After removal of 7 bases from V and 8 bases from J, the junction contained 8 bases not matched to a gene. This chain's CDR3 is CASTMGQGGGYTF. The CDR3 nucleotides read TGTGCCAGCACCATGGGACAGGGAGGGGGCTACACCTTC.

A few counts support this clonotype. The V and J genes are TRBV25-1 and TRBJ2-1, with D perhaps matching TRBD1 or TRBD2 (5 bases each). Germline CDR1 and CDR2: MGHDK and SYGVNS. Deletions cut 2 bases from V and 9 bases from J, with 14 bases between. This CDR3 contains 14 residues. CDR3 sequence: CASSENRDGGEQFF. The CDR3 bases are TGTGCCAGCAGTGAAAACCGGGACGGCGGTGAGCAGTTCTTC.

The chain uses TRBV7-2 and TRBJ2-1; no reliable D call. V lost 2 bases, J lost 6 bases, and 11 bases lay in between. The CDR3 is made up of 14 amino acids. The germline CDR1 and CDR2 sequences are SGHTA and FQGNSA. The CDR3 DNA sequence: TGTGCCAGCAGCTTATACAGCGCCGTCAATGAGCAGTTCTTC. It translates to CASSLYSAVNEQFF.

The J gene is TRBJ1-1, the V gene TRBV4-2; 9 nucleotides agree with TRBD1. V lost 0 bases to trimming and J lost 6 bases; unmatched junction nucleotides: 8. There are 16 residues in the CDR3. The germline V gene encodes CDR1 LGHNA and CDR2 YNFKEQ. The CDR3 DNA reads TGTGCCAGCAGCCAAGATTGGGACAGGGTATCGCCTGAAGCTTTCTTT. Its translation: CASSQDWDRVSPEAFF.

CDR3 nucleotide sequence: TGTGCCAGCAGGGGCACCGGGACGGCAACCAATCAGCCCCAGCATTTT. This sequence encodes CASRGTGTATNQPQHF. V is TRBV27 and J is TRBJ1-5; maybe TRBD1 (5 bases). The V gene lost 6 bases and the J gene lost 3 bases, with 18 bases spanning the gap. From germline, CDR1 is MNHEY and CDR2 SMNVEV (reference sequence). The CDR3 is 16 residues long.

The chain combines TRBV29-1 with TRBJ1-1, with D possibly TRBD1 on 6 matching bases. V lost 6 bases and J lost 4, with 15 bases in between. CDR1 is SQVTM, CDR2 ANQGSEA, per germline. This CDR3 region has 13 residues. In DNA, the CDR3 is TGCAGCGTCCTAGGGGGTTTCGGCACTGAAGCTTTCTTT. Translating gives CSVLGGFGTEAFF.

This clonotype was seen only a few times. J is TRBJ2-1 and V is TRBV11-1, with a tentative D call TRBD1 (6 bases). The CDR3 is 16 residues long. V lost 1 base and J 0 bases, leaving 10 bases between the germline ends. CDR1 is SGHAT, CDR2 FQDESV, per germline (reference sequence). CDR3 coding DNA: TGTGCCAGCAGCTTAGTGCAGGGGAGCTCCTACAATGAGCAGTTCTTC. As protein: CASSLVQGSSYNEQFF.

This rearrangement joins TRBV12-3 or TRBV12-4 to TRBJ1-5; no definite D call. There are 16 residues in the CDR3. Trimming removed 1 base from V and 1 base from J, with 11 bases in between. CDR3 residues: CASSLGKGISNQPQHF. As DNA, the CDR3 is TGTGCCAGCAGTTTAGGAAAAGGGATAAGCAATCAGCCCCAGCATTTT.

The V and J genes are TRBV18 and TRBJ2-1; TRBD2 matches 7 bases. Looked up from germline, CDR1 is KGHSH and CDR2 is LQKENI. The V gene end was trimmed by 0 bases and the J gene end by 4 bases; junction bases not matched to a gene: 0. The CDR3 totals 14 residues. CDR3 DNA: TGTGCCAGCTCACCACCCGGGGGGTACAATGAGCAGTTCTTC. Translating gives CASSPPGGYNEQFF.

V is TRBV14 and J is TRBJ2-1; TRBD2 aligns across 12 bases. From germline, CDR1 is SGHDN and CDR2 FVKESK. V shed 6 bases and J 9 bases; nucleotides not matched to a gene: 9. The CDR3 spans 15 residues. The CDR3 region is CASSLAGGQSSEQFF. In nucleotides, the CDR3 is TGTGCCAGCAGTCTAGCGGGGGGGCAATCGAGTGAGCAGTTCTTC. Using reference TRBV14 and TRBJ2-1 for the parts outside the CDR3, the full variable domain is EAGVTQFPSHSVIEKGQTVTLRCDPISGHDNLYWYRRVMGKEIKFLLHFVKESKQDESGMPNNRFLAERTGGTYSTLKVQPAELEDSGVYFCASSLAGGQSSEQFFGPGTRLTVL.

The V gene is TRBV5-6, the J gene TRBJ1-2; possibly TRBD1 for D (6 bases). Germline V gene lookup returns CDR1 SGHDT and CDR2 YYEEEE. Trimming shortened V by 4 bases and J by 1 base, and 14 bases separated the two germline ends. This CDR3 has 15 residues. The chain's CDR3 is CASSLFGGLNYGYTF. The CDR3 DNA reads TGTGCCAGCAGCCTTTTTGGGGGCCTTAACTATGGCTACACCTTC.

The rearrangement uses TRBV5-1 and TRBJ2-1; D perhaps matches TRBD1 (5 bases). V was trimmed by 3 bases and J by 3 bases, leaving 10 bases between them. The CDR3 loop spans 14 amino acids. Germline assignment: CDR1 SGHRS and CDR2 YFSETQ. CDR3 DNA: TGCGCCAGCAGCTCAGGGTTTAGCTACAATGAGCAGTTCTTC. This encodes CASSSGFSYNEQFF.

V usage is TRBV11-2 and J usage is TRBJ1-1; 9 positions match TRBD1. The CDR3 has 15 residues. After removal of 0 bases from V and 11 bases from J, the junction contained 10 bases not matched to a gene. Germline CDR1 SGHAT, CDR2 FQNNGV. The CDR3: CASSLDPGTGSNAFF. The CDR3 DNA sequence: TGTGCCAGCAGCTTAGATCCCGGGACAGGGTCTAACGCTTTCTTT.

The chain combines TRBV7-8 with TRBJ2-7, with D possibly TRBD2 on 6 matching bases. V was shortened by 4 bases and J by 4 bases, with 14 bases between the two germline ends. The CDR3 consists of 14 residues. Germline V gives CDR1 SGHVS, CDR2 FQNEAQ. The CDR3 loop is CASSYKGGAYEQYF. As DNA, the CDR3 is TGTGCCAGCAGCTACAAAGGCGGGGCGTACGAGCAGTACTTC. The complete variable domain, with remaining parts taken from reference TRBV7-8 and TRBJ2-7, reads GAGVSQSPRYKVAKRGQDVALRCDPISGHVSLFWYQQALGQGPEFLTYFQNEAQLDKSGLPSDRFFAERPEGSVSTLKIQRTQQEDSAVYLCASSYKGGAYEQYFGPGTRLTVT.

The rearrangement joins TRBV5-4 to TRBJ2-1; 13 bases map to TRBD2. CDR1 and CDR2 (germline): SGHNT, YYREEE (reference sequence). Trimming at V came to 5 bases and at J to 8 bases, leaving 4 bases not matched to a gene. This CDR3 contains 14 residues. CDR3 amino acids: CASSRTSGSDEQFF. The CDR3 coding sequence is TGTGCCAGCAGTCGGACTAGCGGGAGCGATGAGCAGTTCTTC.

The V call is TRBV6-2 or TRBV6-3, the J call TRBJ2-3; D perhaps matches TRBD2 (6 bases). The CDR3 is 14 amino acids. Germline lookup yields CDR1 MNHEY and CDR2 SVGEGT. Trimming shortened V by 6 bases and J by 0 bases, and 10 bases separated the two germline ends. For the CDR3, the DNA is TGTGCCAGCAGGGGGGGAGACAGCACAGATACGCAGTATTTT. Residues: CASRGGDSTDTQYF.

The genes are TRBV6-1 and TRBJ2-1; possibly TRBD2 for D (6 bases). Germline values: CDR1 MNHNS, CDR2 SASEGT. V was pared by 6 bases and J by 0 bases, with 15 bases between. The CDR3 has 16 residues. CDR3 DNA: TGTGCCAGCAGGGTCGCGGGACGGAGCTCCTACAATGAGCAGTTCTTC. Its translation: CASRVAGRSSYNEQFF.

The chain joins TRBV6-4 to TRBJ1-5; no clear D. The ends were cut back, 5 bases at V and 3 bases at J, with 11 bases in the middle. This CDR3 is built from 14 residues. Germline CDR1 MRHNA, CDR2 SNTAGT. CDR3 bases: TGTGCCAGCAGTCTGCGGGGTGACAATCAGCCCCAGCATTTT. It encodes CASSLRGDNQPQHF.

This chain joins TRBV5-4 and TRBJ1-1; possibly TRBD1 for D (6 bases). The CDR3 loop spans 14 amino acids. V dropped 4 bases and J dropped 3 bases, with 13 bases sitting between them. CDR1 and CDR2 (germline): SGHNT, YYREEE (reference sequence). CDR3 DNA sequence: TGTGCCAGCAGCCAACAGGGAATTGACACTGAAGCTTTCTTT. It specifies CASSQQGIDTEAFF.